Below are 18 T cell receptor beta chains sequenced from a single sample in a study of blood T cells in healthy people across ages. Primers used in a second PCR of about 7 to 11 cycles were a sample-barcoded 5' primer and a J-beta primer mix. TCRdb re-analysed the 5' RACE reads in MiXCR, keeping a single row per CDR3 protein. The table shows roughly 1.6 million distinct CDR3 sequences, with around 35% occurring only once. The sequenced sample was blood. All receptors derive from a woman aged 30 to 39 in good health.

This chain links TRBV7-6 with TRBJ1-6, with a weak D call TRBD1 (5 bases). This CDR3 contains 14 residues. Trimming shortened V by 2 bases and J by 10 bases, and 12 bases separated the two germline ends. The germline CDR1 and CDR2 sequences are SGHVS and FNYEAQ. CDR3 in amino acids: CASSLQGKGSPLHF. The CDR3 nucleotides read TGTGCCAGCAGCTTACAGGGCAAGGGCTCACCCCTCCACTTT. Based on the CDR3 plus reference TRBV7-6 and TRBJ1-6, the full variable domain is GAGVSQSPRYKVTKRGQDVALRCDPISGHVSLYWYRQALGQGPEFLTYFNYEAQQDKSGLPNDRFSAERPEGSISTLTIQRTEQRDSAMYRCASSLQGKGSPLHFGNGTRLTVT.

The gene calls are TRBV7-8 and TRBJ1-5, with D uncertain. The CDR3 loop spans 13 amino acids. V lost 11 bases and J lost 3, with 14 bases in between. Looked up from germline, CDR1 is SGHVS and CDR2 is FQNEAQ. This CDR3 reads CACTSLNNQPQHF. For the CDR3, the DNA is TGTGCCTGCACCTCACTGAACAATCAGCCCCAGCATTTT.

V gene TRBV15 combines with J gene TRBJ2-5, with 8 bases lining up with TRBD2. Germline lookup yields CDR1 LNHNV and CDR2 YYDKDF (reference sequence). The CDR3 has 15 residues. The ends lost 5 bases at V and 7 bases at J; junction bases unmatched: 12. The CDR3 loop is CATSGLASVKGTQYF. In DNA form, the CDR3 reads TGTGCCACCAGCGGACTAGCCTCAGTCAAGGGGACCCAGTACTTC.

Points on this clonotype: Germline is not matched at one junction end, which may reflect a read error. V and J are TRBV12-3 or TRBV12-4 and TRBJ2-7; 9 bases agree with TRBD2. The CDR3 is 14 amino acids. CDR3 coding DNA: TGTGCCAGCACAGATAGCGGGGGAGAGTACGTGCAGTACTTC. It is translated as CASTDSGGEYVQYF.

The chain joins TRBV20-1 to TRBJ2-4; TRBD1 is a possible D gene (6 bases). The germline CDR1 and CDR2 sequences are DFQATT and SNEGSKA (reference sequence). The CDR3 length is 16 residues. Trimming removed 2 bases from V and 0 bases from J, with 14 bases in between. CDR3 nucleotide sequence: TGCAGTGCTAGACCAGGGGTGGATCAAGCCAAAAACATTCAGTACTTC. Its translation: CSARPGVDQAKNIQYF.

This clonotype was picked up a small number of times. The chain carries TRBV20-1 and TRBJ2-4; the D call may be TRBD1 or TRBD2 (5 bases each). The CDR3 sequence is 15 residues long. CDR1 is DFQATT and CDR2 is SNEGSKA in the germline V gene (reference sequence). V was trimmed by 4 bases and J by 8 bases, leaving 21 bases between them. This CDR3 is CSAISGGGEWDIQYF. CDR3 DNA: TGCAGTGCTATTTCGGGTGGGGGTGAGTGGGACATTCAGTACTTC.

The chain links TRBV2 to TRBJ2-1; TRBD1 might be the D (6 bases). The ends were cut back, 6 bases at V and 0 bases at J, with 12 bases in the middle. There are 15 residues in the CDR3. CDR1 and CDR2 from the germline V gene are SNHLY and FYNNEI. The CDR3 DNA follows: TGTGCCAGCAGGGTAGCAGGGGACTCCTACAATGAGCAGTTCTTC. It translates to CASRVAGDSYNEQFF.

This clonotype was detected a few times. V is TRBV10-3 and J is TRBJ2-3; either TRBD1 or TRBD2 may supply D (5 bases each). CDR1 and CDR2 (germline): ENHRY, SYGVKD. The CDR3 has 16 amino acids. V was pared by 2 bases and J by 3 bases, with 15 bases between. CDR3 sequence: CAISEPPGPPTDTQYF. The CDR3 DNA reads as TGTGCCATCAGTGAGCCGCCGGGACCACCGACAGATACGCAGTATTTT.

The CDR3 region is CASSLGGAYEQFF. The DNA for the CDR3 is TGCGCCAGCAGCTTAGGGGGGGCATACGAGCAGTTCTTC. The genes are TRBV5-1 and TRBJ2-1, with a weak D call TRBD2 (7 bases). CDR3 size: 13 residues. Germline assignment: CDR1 SGHRS and CDR2 YFSETQ. V lost 2 bases, J lost 10 bases, and 13 bases lay in between. The entire variable domain, with the rest obtained from reference TRBV5-1 and TRBJ2-1, is as follows: KAGVTQTPRYLIKTRGQQVTLSCSPISGHRSVSWYQQTPGQGLQFLFEYFSETQRNKGNFPGRFSGRQFSNSRSEMNVSTLELGDSALYLCASSLGGAYEQFFGPGTRLTVL.

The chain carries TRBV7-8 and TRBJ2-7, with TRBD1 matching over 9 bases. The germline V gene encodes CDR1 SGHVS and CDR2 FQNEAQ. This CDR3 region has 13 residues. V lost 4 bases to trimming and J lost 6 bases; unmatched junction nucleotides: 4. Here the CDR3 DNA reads TGTGCCAGCAGCTACATGACAGGGGGCGAGCAGTACTTC. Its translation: CASSYMTGGEQYF.

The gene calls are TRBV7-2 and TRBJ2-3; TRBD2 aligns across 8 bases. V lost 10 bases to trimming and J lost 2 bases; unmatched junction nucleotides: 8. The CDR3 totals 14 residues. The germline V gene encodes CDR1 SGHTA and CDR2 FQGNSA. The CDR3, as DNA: TGTGCCAAAGTAATAGCGGGGCTCACAGATACGCAGTATTTT. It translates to CAKVIAGLTDTQYF.

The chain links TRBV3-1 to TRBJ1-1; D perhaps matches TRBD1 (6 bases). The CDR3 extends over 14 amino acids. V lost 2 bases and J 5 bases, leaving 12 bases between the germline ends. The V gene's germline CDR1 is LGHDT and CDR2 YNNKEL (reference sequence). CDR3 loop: CASSQYRVGTEAFF. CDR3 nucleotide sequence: TGTGCCAGCAGCCAATACAGGGTAGGAACTGAAGCTTTCTTT. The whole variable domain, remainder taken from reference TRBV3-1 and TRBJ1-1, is DTAVSQTPKYLVTQMGNDKSIKCEQNLGHDTMYWYKQDSKKFLKIMFSYNNKELIINETVPNRFSPKSPDKAHLNLHINSLELGDSAVYFCASSQYRVGTEAFFGQGTRLTVV.

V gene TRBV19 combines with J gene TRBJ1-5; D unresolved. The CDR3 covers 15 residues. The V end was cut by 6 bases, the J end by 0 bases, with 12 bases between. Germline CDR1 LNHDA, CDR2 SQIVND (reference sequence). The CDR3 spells CASRQGDLSNQPQHF. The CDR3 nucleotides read TGTGCCAGTAGACAAGGAGACCTTAGCAATCAGCCCCAGCATTTT.

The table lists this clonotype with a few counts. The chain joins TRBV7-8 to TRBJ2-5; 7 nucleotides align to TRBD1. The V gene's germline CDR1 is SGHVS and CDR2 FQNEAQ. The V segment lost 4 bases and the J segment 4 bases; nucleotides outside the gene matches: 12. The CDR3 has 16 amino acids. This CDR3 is CASSSPGRGFRETQYF. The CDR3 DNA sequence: TGTGCCAGCAGCTCCCCCGGCAGGGGGTTTCGAGAGACCCAGTACTTC. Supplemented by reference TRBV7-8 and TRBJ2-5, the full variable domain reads GAGVSQSPRYKVAKRGQDVALRCDPISGHVSLFWYQQALGQGPEFLTYFQNEAQLDKSGLPSDRFFAERPEGSVSTLKIQRTQQEDSAVYLCASSSPGRGFRETQYFGPGTRLLVL.

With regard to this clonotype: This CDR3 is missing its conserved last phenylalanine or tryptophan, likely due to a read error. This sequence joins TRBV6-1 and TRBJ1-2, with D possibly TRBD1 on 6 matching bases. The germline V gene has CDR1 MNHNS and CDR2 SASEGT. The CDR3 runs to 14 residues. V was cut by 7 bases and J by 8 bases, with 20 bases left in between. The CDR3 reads CASTRWDIPGGYTV. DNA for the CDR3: TGTGCCAGCACCCGGTGGGACATACCGGGAGGCTACACCGTC.

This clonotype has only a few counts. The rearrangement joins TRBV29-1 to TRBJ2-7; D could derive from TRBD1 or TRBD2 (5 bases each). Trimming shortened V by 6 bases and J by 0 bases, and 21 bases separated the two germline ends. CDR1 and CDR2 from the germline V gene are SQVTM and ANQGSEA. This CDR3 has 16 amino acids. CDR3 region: CSVAIGVAMSSYEQYF. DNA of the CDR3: TGCAGCGTCGCAATAGGGGTAGCGATGAGCTCCTACGAGCAGTACTTC.

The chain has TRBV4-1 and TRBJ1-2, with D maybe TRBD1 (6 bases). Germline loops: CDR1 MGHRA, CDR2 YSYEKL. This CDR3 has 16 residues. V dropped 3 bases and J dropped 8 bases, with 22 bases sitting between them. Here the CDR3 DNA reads TGCGCCAGCAGCCAGTCCCCTTGGGTAGGGGACAAGGGCTACACCTTC. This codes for CASSQSPWVGDKGYTF.

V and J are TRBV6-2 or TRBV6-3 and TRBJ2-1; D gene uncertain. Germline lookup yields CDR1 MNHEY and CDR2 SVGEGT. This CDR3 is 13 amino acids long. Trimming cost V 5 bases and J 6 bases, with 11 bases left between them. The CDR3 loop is CASSPDGVNEQFF. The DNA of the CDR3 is TGTGCCAGCAGTCCAGATGGGGTCAATGAGCAGTTCTTC.